This T cell receptor beta chain was observed in a study of PD-1 blockade in classical Hodgkin lymphoma. Study as a whole: Patients were administered nivolumab (3 mg/kg intravenously) every 2 weeks.

In every patient, relapse followed autologous stem cell transplantation, while exposure to brentuximab vedotin differed. Data came from immunoSEQ multiplex PCR; TCRdb stores just in-frame clones and leaves some out. The table shows about 32,000 clones, with approximately 85% occurring only once. CDR1 is LGHNA, CDR2 YSLEER, per germline. The ends were cut back, 3 bases at V and 4 bases at J, with 15 bases in the middle. The CDR3 totals 15 residues. The clonotype originates from a human donor with classical Hodgkin lymphoma. The gene calls are TRBV4-3 and TRBJ1-1; tentative D call: TRBD1 (5 bases). The material was peripheral blood mononuclear cells (PBMCs), obtained at baseline. The CDR3 DNA reads TGCGCCAGCAGCCACCGACAGACCGGAGGCACTGAAGCTTTCTTT. This codes for CASSHRQTGGTEAFF.